The 9 T cell receptor beta chains below were found in one sample sequenced in a study of Ad26.COV2.S vaccination and SARS-CoV-2 variants (dated by TCRdb to the early 2020s). The protocol used for the library was the immunoSEQ multiplex PCR assay. TCRdb took over this immuneACCESS table, retaining in-frame rearrangements with V and J assigned. Such tables are incomplete; in checked studies, under half of the missing clones stem from an unresolved V gene, and the remainder is unexplained. A total of approximately 500,000 clones appear in this sample, 87% of them only once. In total, the top ten clones hold roughly 13% of the sample. The treatment or condition label on this specimen signifies: roughly 20 received Ad26.COV2.S at low or high dose, single or two shots; five or six received placebo; per-sample allocation not given. For vaccine and placebo recipients, the sequenced repertoires came from samples collected on day 63 after the first injection.

The specimen was peripheral blood, collected in a trial of Ad26.COV2.S vaccine versus placebo. These receptors were taken from a person between 18 and 65 years old who received the Ad26.COV2.S COVID-19 vaccine or a placebo.

The rearrangement links TRBV11-1 to TRBJ2-7; tentatively, D is TRBD1 or TRBD2 (5 bases each). This CDR3 comprises 13 residues. V was shortened by 8 bases and J by 0 bases, with 11 bases between the two germline ends. The germline gives CDR1 SGHAT, CDR2 FQDESV (reference sequence). This CDR3 reads CASSWGSSYEQYF. CDR3 nucleotide sequence: TGTGCCAGCTCATGGGGGAGCTCCTACGAGCAGTACTTC.

J is TRBJ2-3 and V is TRBV7-3; D gene unclear. Per the germline V gene, CDR1 is SGHTA and CDR2 is FQGTGA. With 6 bases removed from V and 0 bases from J, the gap between germline ends came to 7 bases. This CDR3 is built from 13 residues. The CDR3 DNA follows: TGTGCCAGCAGGGATACTAGCACAGATACGCAGTATTTT. Amino acid sequence: CASRDTSTDTQYF.

Concerning this clone: Other DNA sequences in this specimen translate into the identical CDR3. The chain uses TRBV28 and TRBJ1-5; D remains unclear. Germline V gives CDR1 MDHEN, CDR2 SYDVKM. The CDR3 consists of 13 residues. Trimming removed 2 bases at V and 6 bases at J, with 8 bases between. The CDR3 protein is CASSLLVGQPQHF. The CDR3 nucleotides are TGTGCCAGCAGTTTACTGGTGGGTCAGCCCCAGCATTTT.

This clone was detected once. The V gene is TRBV19, the J gene TRBJ2-7, with D perhaps TRBD1 (6 bases). The CDR3 extends over 17 amino acids. Trimming took off 6 bases at V and 5 bases at J, with 26 bases between the two ends. In germline, CDR1 is LNHDA, CDR2 SQIVND (reference sequence). The DNA for the CDR3 is TGTGCCAGTAGCCTACCAAACAGGGAACTCATACCCAACGAGCAGTACTTC. Translated, it gives CASSLPNRELIPNEQYF. Full variable domain (missing parts from reference TRBV19 and TRBJ2-7): DGGITQSPKYLFRKEGQNVTLSCEQNLNHDAMYWYRQDPGQGLRLIYYSQIVNDFQKGDIAEGYSVSREKKESFPLTVTSAQKNPTAFYLCASSLPNRELIPNEQYFGPGTRLTVT.

The gene calls are TRBV7-2 and TRBJ2-7, with TRBD2 identical over 8 bases. Germline CDR1 is SGHTA and CDR2 is FQGNSA. This CDR3 region has 16 residues. Unmatched junction bases numbered 12, after V lost 5 bases and J lost 3 bases. The CDR3 spells CASSQAGSGRIYEQYF. DNA of the CDR3: TGTGCCAGCAGCCAAGCGGGGAGCGGGAGAATCTACGAGCAGTACTTC. Filled out from reference TRBV7-2 and TRBJ2-7, the complete variable domain reads GAGVSQSPSNKVTEKGKDVELRCDPISGHTALYWYRQSLGQGLEFLIYFQGNSAPDKSGLPSDRFSAERTGGSVSTLTIQRTQQEDSAVYLCASSQAGSGRIYEQYFGPGTRLTVT.

The chain is built from TRBV19 and TRBJ1-6; no reliable D call. Germline assignment: CDR1 LNHDA and CDR2 SQIVND (reference sequence). V lost 1 base, J lost 11 bases, and 12 bases lay in between. There are 14 residues in the CDR3. CDR3 in amino acids: CASSIGAQAAPLHF. The CDR3 coding sequence is TGTGCCAGTAGTATAGGGGCACAAGCTGCACCCCTCCACTTT. The variable domain in full, completed from reference TRBV19 and TRBJ1-6, reads DGGITQSPKYLFRKEGQNVTLSCEQNLNHDAMYWYRQDPGQGLRLIYYSQIVNDFQKGDIAEGYSVSREKKESFPLTVTSAQKNPTAFYLCASSIGAQAAPLHFGNGTRLTVT.

On this clone: This sample includes further DNA sequences coding for the same CDR3. V and J are TRBV7-3 and TRBJ2-7; possibly TRBD1 for D (7 bases). V was cut by 2 bases and J by 2 bases, with 10 bases left in between. CDR3 length: 14 amino acids. CDR1 is SGHTA, CDR2 FQGTGA, per germline. This chain's CDR3 is CASSLSGGTYEQYF. Written as DNA, the CDR3 is TGTGCCAGCAGCTTATCAGGGGGGACCTACGAGCAGTACTTC.

The chain couples TRBV6-5 to TRBJ1-3; maybe TRBD1 (5 bases). Trimming left V 6 bases short and J 9 bases short, with 18 bases between. The CDR3 totals 14 residues. Germline V CDR1 and CDR2: MNHEY, SVGAGI. In DNA form, the CDR3 reads TGTGCCAGCAGACAGGACCCGCCGGGCGGCACCATATATTTT. It is translated as CASRQDPPGGTIYF.

The CDR3 region has the DNA TGCAGCGGTTGGATACAGGGGGCCTTGCTCGGCTACACCTTC. Its protein product is CSGWIQGALLGYTF. This sequence joins TRBV29-1 and TRBJ1-2; 9 bases fit TRBD1. V shed 7 bases, J shed 8 bases, and the junction held 14 bases outside the gene matches. This CDR3 comprises 14 residues. Germline V gene lookup returns CDR1 SQVTM and CDR2 ANQGSEA. Full variable domain (missing parts from reference TRBV29-1 and TRBJ1-2): SAVISQKPSRDICQRGTSLTIQCQVDSQVTMMFWYRQQPGQSLTLIATANQGSEATYESGFVIDKFPISRPNLTFSTLTVSNMSPEDSSIYLCSGWIQGALLGYTFGSGTRLTVV.